The 27 T cell receptor beta chains listed next were all sequenced from one sample in a study of T cell responses to AZD1222 COVID-19 vaccine. Sequencing was performed with immunoSEQ multiplex PCR; in TCRdb, only in-frame clones are kept and a portion is missing. The table records 130,000 or so clones, over 90% of them present only once. The sequenced sample was peripheral blood, obtained on day 0 of MenACWY control vaccination. The source is an adult in good health.

This sequence joins TRBV19 and TRBJ2-2; D unclear. Trimming removed 5 bases from V and 6 bases from J, with 7 bases in between. This CDR3 comprises 12 residues. The germline V gene encodes CDR1 LNHDA and CDR2 SQIVND (reference sequence). The chain's CDR3 is CASSRSPGELFF. For the CDR3, the DNA is TGTGCCAGTAGTCGGAGCCCCGGGGAGCTGTTTTTT.

The rearrangement links TRBV21-1 to TRBJ2-1; the listed D gene, TRBD2, was not tested against the DNA. TRBV21-1 is marked as a pseudogene. This CDR3 comprises 15 residues. The CDR3 loop is CASENLAGDYNEQFF. The CDR3 DNA follows: TGTGCCAGCGAGAACCTAGCGGGAGATTACAATGAGCAGTTCTTC.

This clone has only one observation. V is TRBV10-2 and J is TRBJ2-5; the D gene is possibly TRBD1 (6 bases). The CDR3 sequence is 17 residues long. The germline V and J ends were trimmed by 3 bases and 1 base, with 18 bases remaining between them. CDR1 is WSHSY, CDR2 SAAADI, per germline. CDR3 in DNA: TGCGCCAGCAGTGAAGCGGTGGCAGGGGACCTCCAAGAGACCCAGTACTTC. Translation: CASSEAVAGDLQETQYF.

The rearrangement uses TRBV7-9 and TRBJ1-3, with D tentatively TRBD1 (5 bases). V gave up 1 base and J gave up 9 bases, with 19 bases separating them. The germline V gene has CDR1 SEHNR and CDR2 FQNEAQ (reference sequence). The CDR3 consists of 16 residues. The CDR3 is CASSLGWRPRGVTIYF. CDR3 DNA sequence: TGTGCCAGCAGCTTAGGTTGGCGGCCCCGAGGGGTCACCATATATTTT.

The chain carries TRBV5-6 and TRBJ2-2; no reliable D call. The CDR3 consists of 17 residues. Trimming took 0 bases from V and 1 from J, leaving 13 bases between them. Germline values: CDR1 SGHDT, CDR2 YYEEEE. CDR3 loop: CASSLDNSLGNTGELFF. DNA of the CDR3: TGTGCCAGCAGCTTGGATAATTCCCTTGGGAACACCGGGGAGCTGTTTTTT.

This clone was seen more than once but under ten times. The chain combines TRBV7-3 with TRBJ2-2, with D unclear. The CDR3 runs to 15 residues. The germline V and J ends were trimmed by 1 base and 4 bases, with 10 bases remaining between them. Germline CDR1 reads SGHTA; CDR2 reads FQGTGA. CDR3: CASSLNPPGTGELFF. CDR3 bases: TGTGCCAGCAGCTTAAATCCACCGGGCACCGGGGAGCTGTTTTTT.

This clone was picked up one time. This chain connects TRBV9 to TRBJ2-1; 8 nucleotides match TRBD2. J gave up 2 bases and V 3 bases, and 7 bases lay outside the gene matches. This CDR3 is built from 16 residues. The germline gives CDR1 SGDLS, CDR2 YYNGEE. CDR3: CASSARTSPTYNEQFF. The CDR3 coding sequence is TGTGCCAGCAGCGCCAGGACTAGCCCCACCTACAATGAGCAGTTCTTC.

The genes are TRBV4-1 and TRBJ2-5; 11 nucleotides match TRBD2. The V and J ends lost 0 bases and 5 bases, in that order; junction bases with no gene match: 5. The germline gives CDR1 MGHRA, CDR2 YSYEKL. The CDR3 covers 16 residues. For the CDR3, the DNA is TGCGCCAGCAGCCAAGATAGCGGGGGGGCCTGGGAGACCCAGTACTTC. Amino acids: CASSQDSGGAWETQYF.

This clone was detected only a few times. The chain recombines TRBV5-1 with TRBJ2-1; weak D call: TRBD2 (5 bases). V dropped 1 base and J dropped 15 bases, with 17 bases sitting between them. Germline loops: CDR1 SGHRS, CDR2 YFSETQ. CDR3 length equals 13 residues. In DNA, the CDR3 is TGCGCCAGCAGCTTGCGCCCTACGGGGAGATCGTTCTTC. It codes for CASSLRPTGRSFF. The full variable domain, completed using reference TRBV5-1 and TRBJ2-1, is KAGVTQTPRYLIKTRGQQVTLSCSPISGHRSVSWYQQTPGQGLQFLFEYFSETQRNKGNFPGRFSGRQFSNSRSEMNVSTLELGDSALYLCASSLRPTGRSFFGPGTRLTVL.

The chain has TRBV2 and TRBJ1-4; D unresolved. This CDR3 has 15 residues. Trimming took off 5 bases at V and 0 bases at J, with 10 bases between the two ends. CDR1 SNHLY and CDR2 FYNNEI come from the germline V gene. The DNA of the CDR3 is TGTGCCAGCAGTTCGACGGCCGCAACTAATGAAAAACTGTTTTTT. This encodes CASSSTAATNEKLFF.

V gene TRBV28 combines with J gene TRBJ1-6, with D unresolved. Germline lookup yields CDR1 MDHEN and CDR2 SYDVKM. Trimming took 5 bases from V and 4 from J, leaving 9 bases between them. This CDR3 is built from 14 residues. In DNA, the CDR3 is TGTGCCAGCAGTACAATAGGATATAATTCACCCCTCCACTTT. Its protein is CASSTIGYNSPLHF.

The V call is TRBV6-1, the J call TRBJ1-5; no clear D gene. Trimming stripped 2 bases from V and 2 bases from J, with 16 bases between. Germline V lookup: CDR1 MNHNS, CDR2 SASEGT. The CDR3 totals 17 residues. The CDR3 reads CASSERFGKDRNQPQHF. CDR3 nucleotide sequence: TGTGCCAGCAGTGAAAGGTTTGGGAAGGATCGCAATCAGCCCCAGCATTTT.

The rearrangement links TRBV28 to TRBJ1-5, with D hard to call. Trimming left V 6 bases short and J 13 bases short, with 19 bases between. The CDR3 is made up of 13 amino acids. Germline V lookup: CDR1 MDHEN, CDR2 SYDVKM. In DNA, the CDR3 is TGTGCCAGCAGGGACCCCCTGGGTGAATCACAGCATTTT. Translating gives CASRDPLGESQHF.

The sample holds one count of this clone. The V gene is TRBV25-1, the J gene TRBJ2-3, with TRBD1 matching 9 bases. The CDR3 totals 15 residues. The germline CDR1 and CDR2 sequences are MGHDK and SYGVNS. V dropped 3 bases and J dropped 6; count of bases not matched to a gene: 7. The CDR3 nucleotides read TGTGCCAGCAGTGAGGGACAGGGAAGGGGGGATACGCAGTATTTT. Amino acid sequence: CASSEGQGRGDTQYF.

There are a few counts of this clone. The J gene is TRBJ2-3, the V gene TRBV29-1; TRBD2 matches at 7 bases. V gave up 0 bases and J gave up 9 bases; unmatched junction bases: 6. Germline values: CDR1 SQVTM, CDR2 ANQGSEA. CDR3 size: 13 residues. The CDR3 is CSVEDREGRTQYF. CDR3 coding DNA: TGCAGCGTTGAAGATAGGGAGGGTAGGACGCAGTATTTT.

The chain is built from TRBV9 and TRBJ2-2; 7 bases are shared with TRBD1. Germline trimming cut 2 bases from V and 3 bases from J; bases unmatched to any gene: 1. The CDR3 extends over 14 amino acids. Germline values: CDR1 SGDLS, CDR2 YYNGEE. For the CDR3, the DNA is TGTGCCAGCAGCGTCGACAGGGACACCGGGGAGCTGTTTTTT. This sequence encodes CASSVDRDTGELFF.

The chain carries TRBV5-6 and TRBJ1-2, with D hard to call. CDR1 SGHDT and CDR2 YYEEEE come from the germline V gene. The CDR3 is 16 amino acids. Trimming removed 1 base from V and 4 bases from J, with 17 bases in between. The CDR3: CASSLFVSGSGYGYTF. In DNA, the CDR3 is TGTGCCAGCAGCTTGTTCGTCTCGGGAAGTGGCTATGGCTACACCTTC.

The chain employs TRBV5-4 and TRBJ2-1, with D uncertain. Trimming cost V 0 bases and J 1 base, with 8 bases left between them. Germline V gene lookup returns CDR1 SGHNT and CDR2 YYREEE (reference sequence). The CDR3 contains 15 residues. DNA of the CDR3: TGTGCCAGCAGCTTGGGGCAACAATCCTACAATGAGCAGTTCTTC. It encodes CASSLGQQSYNEQFF.

The V call is TRBV5-1, the J call TRBJ1-3; D may be TRBD1 (5 bases). V lost 1 base, J lost 2 bases, and 10 bases lay in between. CDR1 SGHRS and CDR2 YFSETQ come from the germline V gene. This CDR3 comprises 15 residues. This CDR3 is CASSLRAGTGNTIYF. The CDR3 DNA follows: TGCGCCAGCAGCTTGAGAGCAGGGACTGGAAACACCATATATTTT.

This clone was observed once. The genes are TRBV7-2 and TRBJ1-1, with a weak D call TRBD1 (5 bases). CDR1 SGHTA and CDR2 FQGNSA come from the germline V gene. Trimming cost V 3 bases and J 3 bases, with 11 bases left between them. This CDR3 contains 14 residues. The chain's CDR3 is CASSLRAGDTEAFF. CDR3 nucleotide sequence: TGTGCCAGCAGCTTGAGGGCGGGGGACACTGAAGCTTTCTTT. Complete variable domain (other parts from reference TRBV7-2 and TRBJ1-1): GAGVSQSPSNKVTEKGKDVELRCDPISGHTALYWYRQSLGQGLEFLIYFQGNSAPDKSGLPSDRFSAERTGGSVSTLTIQRTQQEDSAVYLCASSLRAGDTEAFFGQGTRLTVV.

This clone was found once. This rearrangement joins TRBV6-5 to TRBJ2-3; 10 bases match TRBD2. Germline CDR1 and CDR2: MNHEY and SVGAGI. V was clipped by 6 bases and J by 0 bases; unmatched bases: 3. CDR3 length: 15 amino acids. The CDR3 bases are TGTGCCAGCAGCGCTAGCGGGAGTAGCACAGATACGCAGTATTTT. Translation: CASSASGSSTDTQYF.

This sequence joins TRBV7-3 and TRBJ2-3; 9 nucleotides match TRBD2. V trimming: 3 bases; J trimming: 0 bases; junction bases outside the gene matches: 4. The germline gives CDR1 SGHTA, CDR2 FQGTGA. The CDR3 contains 16 residues. CDR3 coding DNA: TGTGCCAGCAGCTTGCTAGCGGGAAGGAGCACAGATACGCAGTATTTT. Translation gives CASSLLAGRSTDTQYF. The entire variable domain, with the rest obtained from reference TRBV7-3 and TRBJ2-3, is as follows: GAGVSQTPSNKVTEKGKYVELRCDPISGHTALYWYRQSLGQGPEFLIYFQGTGAADDSGLPNDRFFAVRPEGSVSTLKIQRTERGDSAVYLCASSLLAGRSTDTQYFGPGTRLTVL.

The rearrangement joins TRBV5-5 to TRBJ1-1; 10 bases are a match to TRBD1. Per the germline V gene, CDR1 is SGHKS and CDR2 is YYEKEE (reference sequence). Trimming cost V 4 bases and J 5 bases; bases outside gene matches: 2. The CDR3 length is 13 residues. The CDR3 nucleotides are TGTGCCAGCAGCAGGGACAGGGGTACTGAAGCTTTCTTT. Translated, it gives CASSRDRGTEAFF.

This rearrangement joins TRBV9 to TRBJ1-2; 9 nucleotides align to TRBD1. The CDR3 is 14 residues long. The junction had 8 bases not matched to a gene; V was cut back by 3 bases and J by 8 bases. The germline V gene encodes CDR1 SGDLS and CDR2 YYNGEE. The CDR3 DNA sequence: TGTGCCAGCAGCGCAGGACAGGGGAGGGAAGGCTACACCTTC. Translating gives CASSAGQGREGYTF. Full variable domain (remainder filled in from reference TRBV9 and TRBJ1-2): DSGVTQTPKHLITATGQRVTLRCSPRSGDLSVYWYQQSLDQGLQFLIQYYNGEERAKGNILERFSAQQFPDLHSELNLSSLELGDSALYFCASSAGQGREGYTFGSGTRLTVV.

The chain combines TRBV3-1 (or the pseudogene TRBV3-2) with TRBJ2-3; 11 positions agree with TRBD1. The CDR3 loop spans 15 amino acids. Germline trimming cut 4 bases from V and 4 bases from J; bases unmatched to any gene: 4. Germline V gene lookup returns CDR1 LGHDT and CDR2 YNNKEL (reference sequence). The CDR3: CASSPRDRGADTQYF. Here the CDR3 DNA reads TGTGCCAGCAGCCCCCGGGACAGGGGGGCAGATACGCAGTATTTT.

This chain links TRBV27 with TRBJ2-1; a weak D match, TRBD1 (6 bases). Trimming removed 8 bases from V and 13 bases from J, with 21 bases in between. Germline CDR1 reads MNHEY; CDR2 reads SMNVEV (reference sequence). The length of the CDR3 is 13 residues. CDR3 nucleotides: TGTGCCAGCTCCCTCCGAGAGGGGGATAATCAGTTCTTC. Protein product: CASSLREGDNQFF.

This clone was recorded only once. The rearrangement joins TRBV6-5 to TRBJ1-1; no clear D gene. The CDR3 consists of 13 residues. Germline lookup yields CDR1 MNHEY and CDR2 SVGAGI. V was trimmed by 0 bases and J by 7 bases, leaving 9 bases between them. DNA for the CDR3: TGTGCCAGCAGTTACTCAGGCCGTGGTGAAGCTTTCTTT. Amino acids: CASSYSGRGEAFF.